This passage covers 30 T cell receptor beta chains from one sample sequenced in a study of blood T cell repertoires in COVID-19. Measured with immunoSEQ multiplex PCR; TCRdb has only the in-frame clones, and not every one. Counted here are 150,000 or so clones, over 70% occurring once; the ten biggest clones make up around 45%. Input material: peripheral blood. Receptors originate from a human donor in a cohort sampled during active COVID-19.

Here the CDR3 DNA reads TGTGCCAGCAGCCTCCGGGACAGGGGATCCAGTGAGCAGTTCTTC. As protein: CASSLRDRGSSEQFF. The V gene is TRBV9, the J gene TRBJ2-1; 10 bases are shared with TRBD1. The junction had 10 bases not matched to a gene; V was cut back by 4 bases and J by 9 bases. This CDR3 is 15 amino acids long. CDR1 SGDLS and CDR2 YYNGEE come from the germline V gene.

This sequence joins TRBV7-2 and TRBJ2-4; TRBD2 matches at 7 bases. Trimming cost V 4 bases and J 0 bases; bases outside gene matches: 6. Looked up from germline, CDR1 is SGHTA and CDR2 is FQGNSA. CDR3 length equals 16 residues. The CDR3 DNA follows: TGTGCCAGCAGCTCCCCTAGCGGACTAGCCAAAAACATTCAGTACTTC. Translation: CASSSPSGLAKNIQYF.

The rearrangement links TRBV11-3 to TRBJ2-5, with 7 bases lining up with TRBD1. The CDR3 sequence is 14 residues long. After removal of 3 bases from V and 5 bases from J, the junction contained 6 bases not matched to a gene. CDR1 is SGHNT, CDR2 YENEEA, per germline. Written as DNA, the CDR3 is TGTGCCAGCAGCTTTAGGGGACAGTTGGAGACCCAGTACTTC. Amino acids: CASSFRGQLETQYF.

This chain connects TRBV7-9 to TRBJ1-4; D is undetermined. The CDR3 is made up of 14 amino acids. CDR1 is SEHNR, CDR2 FQNEAQ, per germline (reference sequence). Trimming took off 1 base at V and 7 bases at J, with 10 bases between the two ends. Here the CDR3 DNA reads TGTGCCAGCAGCTTAGACGGAGCAAGTGAAAAACTGTTTTTT. It codes for CASSLDGASEKLFF.

The chain uses TRBV4-3 and TRBJ1-3; possibly TRBD1 for D (5 bases). V dropped 3 bases and J dropped 4 bases, with 10 bases sitting between them. There are 14 residues in the CDR3. The V gene's germline CDR1 is LGHNA and CDR2 YSLEER. CDR3 sequence: CASSHDRSGNTIYF. The CDR3 DNA reads as TGCGCCAGCAGCCACGACAGATCCGGAAACACCATATATTTT.

The chain carries TRBV29-1 and TRBJ1-5, with TRBD1 as a possible D gene (5 bases). The CDR3 is 14 residues long. The V gene lost 6 bases and the J gene lost 0 bases, with 12 bases spanning the gap. Per the germline V gene, CDR1 is SQVTM and CDR2 is ANQGSEA. CDR3 loop: CSVTRGNSNQPQHF. CDR3 sequence (DNA): TGCAGCGTCACCCGGGGGAATAGCAATCAGCCCCAGCATTTT. The full variable domain, completed using reference TRBV29-1 and TRBJ1-5, is SAVISQKPSRDICQRGTSLTIQCQVDSQVTMMFWYRQQPGQSLTLIATANQGSEATYESGFVIDKFPISRPNLTFSTLTVSNMSPEDSSIYLCSVTRGNSNQPQHFGDGTRLSIL.

The chain links TRBV6-2 or TRBV6-3 to TRBJ1-5; unclear D gene. The CDR3 consists of 14 residues. The V end was cut by 5 bases, the J end by 4 bases, with 12 bases between. Germline CDR1 is MNHEY and CDR2 is SVGEGT. CDR3 in DNA: TGTGCCAGCAGTCCAAGCGGGGTTAATCAGCCCCAGCATTTT. Encoded protein: CASSPSGVNQPQHF.

The chain employs TRBV19 and TRBJ1-6; TRBD1 might be the D (5 bases). The V end lost 3 bases, the J end lost 4 bases, and 7 bases lay between the germline ends. The CDR3 totals 14 residues. Germline V gene lookup returns CDR1 LNHDA and CDR2 SQIVND (reference sequence). This CDR3 reads CASSIRDYNSPLHF. The CDR3 coding sequence is TGTGCCAGTAGTATCAGGGATTATAATTCACCCCTCCACTTT.

The J gene is TRBJ2-5, the V gene TRBV19, with D possibly TRBD2 on 6 matching bases. The CDR3 has 14 residues. The germline CDR1 and CDR2 sequences are LNHDA and SQIVND (reference sequence). Trimming cost V 8 bases and J 5 bases, with 18 bases left between them. DNA of the CDR3: TGTGCCAGTTCACCGGGACTTCTTGTCGAGACCCAGTACTTC. Residues: CASSPGLLVETQYF.

This clone came up once. The chain couples TRBV11-1 to TRBJ1-1; 8 nucleotides align to TRBD1. Germline loops: CDR1 SGHAT, CDR2 FQDESV (reference sequence). The CDR3 spans 16 residues. V was clipped by 5 bases and J by 1 base; unmatched bases: 9. The CDR3 DNA follows: TGTGCCAGCAGCCCCGCCAGGACAGGGAGGAACACTGAAGCTTTCTTT. This sequence encodes CASSPARTGRNTEAFF.

The chain employs TRBV30 and TRBJ2-2; TRBD2 is a possible D gene (5 bases). CDR1 is GTSNPN, CDR2 SVGIG, per germline (reference sequence). This CDR3 spans 14 amino acids. V lost 5 bases and J lost 4, with 14 bases in between. The CDR3 DNA reads TGTGCCTGGGAAGTGGGAGCTGGCACCGGGGAGCTGTTTTTT. It codes for CAWEVGAGTGELFF.

The chain uses TRBV18 and TRBJ2-1; 10 bases line up with TRBD1. The J segment lost 9 bases and the V segment lost 5 bases, leaving 10 bases of the junction unmatched. The CDR3 runs 15 residues. The germline V gene has CDR1 KGHSH and CDR2 LQKENI. Here the CDR3 DNA reads TGTGCCAGCTCAAATCGACAGGGGGCTGAGGGTGAGCAGTTCTTC. This gives the protein CASSNRQGAEGEQFF.

The rearrangement uses TRBV6-1 and TRBJ2-1, with TRBD1 identical over 8 bases. After removal of 2 bases from V and 12 bases from J, the junction contained 0 bases not matched to a gene. Germline lookup yields CDR1 MNHNS and CDR2 SASEGT. The CDR3 is 11 amino acids. In DNA form, the CDR3 reads TGTGCCAGCAGTGAAACAGGGGGGCAGTTCTTC. Translated: CASSETGGQFF.

The chain is built from TRBV21-1 and TRBJ2-7; the table calls TRBD1, which could not be checked here. TRBV21-1 is recorded as a pseudogene. There are 16 residues in the CDR3. Written as DNA, the CDR3 is TGTGCCAGCAGCAAAGTTCCAGGGAAAAACTCCTACGAGCAGTACGTC. The encoded protein is CASSKVPGKNSYEQYV.

This chain joins TRBV7-2 and TRBJ2-2; TRBD2 matches 7 bases. The CDR3 totals 17 residues. Germline trimming cut 1 base from V and 6 bases from J; bases unmatched to any gene: 11. Germline V gene sequence: CDR1 SGHTA, CDR2 FQGNSA. CDR3 DNA sequence: TGTGCCAGCAGCTTAGGACCCCGGGACTACCTGCCCGGGGAGCTGTTTTTT. Translation: CASSLGPRDYLPGELFF. Filled out from reference TRBV7-2 and TRBJ2-2, the complete variable domain reads GAGVSQSPSNKVTEKGKDVELRCDPISGHTALYWYRQSLGQGLEFLIYFQGNSAPDKSGLPSDRFSAERTGGSVSTLTIQRTQQEDSAVYLCASSLGPRDYLPGELFFGEGSRLTVL.

The chain uses TRBV19 and TRBJ2-2; no firm D call. Trimming removed 7 bases from V and 5 bases from J, with 14 bases in between. This CDR3 spans 14 amino acids. The V gene's germline CDR1 is LNHDA and CDR2 SQIVND (reference sequence). Here the CDR3 DNA reads TGTGCCAGTAAACGATCGACGGAGACCGGGGAGCTGTTTTTT. Amino acid sequence: CASKRSTETGELFF.

V and J are TRBV18 and TRBJ2-1; TRBD2 agrees at 13 bases. There are 18 residues in the CDR3. With V trimmed by 2 bases and J by 0 bases, 4 bases remained unmatched. Per the germline V gene, CDR1 is KGHSH and CDR2 is LQKENI. The CDR3 DNA follows: TGTGCCAGCTCACCATATACTAGCGGGAGGGGCTCCTACAATGAGCAGTTCTTC. Protein sequence: CASSPYTSGRGSYNEQFF.

In this sample, this clone turned up many times. The sample holds other DNA sequences that translate to the same CDR3. This chain links TRBV7-2 with TRBJ1-2; TRBD1 aligns across 8 bases. From germline, CDR1 is SGHTA and CDR2 FQGNSA. V lost 3 bases and J lost 8; bases outside the gene matches: 8. The CDR3 is 14 amino acids. The CDR3 DNA sequence: TGTGCCAGCAGCTTGTTCAGGGGGCAGGGAGGCTACACCTTC. Protein sequence: CASSLFRGQGGYTF.

V and J are TRBV15 and TRBJ1-2, with TRBD1 matching 11 bases. The germline CDR1 and CDR2 sequences are LNHNV and YYDKDF (reference sequence). V was clipped by 8 bases and J by 8 bases; unmatched bases: 7. This CDR3 is built from 13 residues. The CDR3 DNA reads TGTGCCACCCAACCGGGACAGGGGGGAGGCTACACCTTC. Its protein is CATQPGQGGGYTF.

This chain's CDR3 is CASSLPGMNTGELFF. The CDR3 region has the DNA TGTGCCAGCAGCTTACCAGGGATGAACACCGGGGAGCTGTTTTTT. The V gene is TRBV7-9, the J gene TRBJ2-2; D may be TRBD1 (5 bases). CDR3 length: 15 residues. The ends were cut back, 2 bases at V and 1 base at J, with 8 bases in the middle. Germline lookup yields CDR1 SEHNR and CDR2 FQNEAQ (reference sequence).

This clone was seen only once. This chain connects TRBV24-1 to TRBJ2-3, with 14 positions matching TRBD2. In germline, CDR1 is KGHDR, CDR2 SFDVKD. This CDR3 is built from 20 residues. Losses at the gene ends were 6 bases for V and 4 bases for J; bases not matched to a gene: 17. The CDR3 region has the DNA TGTGCCACCAGTCAAACGGGACTAGCGGGAGATGGGGGGGGCCCAGATACGCAGTATTTT. The encoded protein is CATSQTGLAGDGGGPDTQYF.

This clone was counted a few times. The J gene is TRBJ1-5, the V gene TRBV29-1; D is ambiguous. This CDR3 contains 12 residues. V lost 7 bases and J lost 0, with 7 bases in between. Germline CDR1 reads SQVTM; CDR2 reads ANQGSEA. CDR3 coding DNA: TGCAGCGCGATCAGTAGCAATCAGCCCCAGCATTTT. Its translation: CSAISSNQPQHF.

This clone was counted many times. This chain links TRBV18 with TRBJ1-6, with 7 bases lining up with TRBD1. Germline assignment: CDR1 KGHSH and CDR2 LQKENI. The ends lost 5 bases at V and 5 bases at J; junction bases unmatched: 6. The CDR3 covers 15 residues. CDR3 sequence reads: CASSTTGSHNSPLHF. CDR3 DNA sequence: TGTGCCAGCTCAACGACAGGGTCGCATAATTCACCCCTCCACTTT.

This chain joins TRBV5-6 and TRBJ2-7; D gene unclear. This CDR3 is 13 amino acids long. With 3 bases removed from V and 6 bases from J, the gap between germline ends came to 13 bases. The germline CDR1 and CDR2 sequences are SGHDT and YYEEEE. CDR3: CASSSVQRGEQYF. In DNA, the CDR3 is TGTGCCAGCAGCTCGGTCCAGCGAGGCGAGCAGTACTTC.

This chain uses TRBV5-4 with TRBJ2-7; D call uncertain. The germline V and J ends were trimmed by 5 bases and 0 bases, with 12 bases remaining between them. Germline V gene lookup returns CDR1 SGHNT and CDR2 YYREEE (reference sequence). The CDR3 runs 14 residues. CDR3 sequence reads: CASSPTPNSYEQYF. The CDR3 region has the DNA TGTGCCAGCAGTCCGACACCAAACTCCTACGAGCAGTACTTC.

The chain has TRBV4-1 and TRBJ1-5; D is possibly TRBD1 (6 bases). With 3 bases removed from V and 2 bases from J, the gap between germline ends came to 14 bases. Germline lookup yields CDR1 MGHRA and CDR2 YSYEKL. This CDR3 has 16 amino acids. CDR3 nucleotide sequence: TGCGCCAGCAGCCACCCAGGGGTGGGGGGCAATCAGCCCCAGCATTTT. Translating gives CASSHPGVGGNQPQHF.

This rearrangement joins TRBV2 to TRBJ2-7; tentative D call: TRBD1 (5 bases). V lost 5 bases to trimming and J lost 7 bases, with 12 bases between them. The CDR3 covers 12 residues. Germline CDR1 SNHLY, CDR2 FYNNEI. For the CDR3, the DNA is TGTGCCAGCAGTCAGGACATTGGGGAGCAGTACGTC. It specifies CASSQDIGEQYV.

The chain is built from TRBV18 and TRBJ1-4; D remains unclear. The CDR3 spans 14 residues. The ends were cut back, 3 bases at V and 12 bases at J, with 17 bases in the middle. The V gene's germline CDR1 is KGHSH and CDR2 LQKENI. The CDR3 loop is CASSPELGGVELFF. The CDR3 DNA reads as TGTGCCAGCTCACCCGAGTTGGGCGGGGTAGAACTGTTTTTT.

The rearrangement links TRBV6-5 to TRBJ2-7; D is possibly TRBD2 (6 bases). The CDR3 length is 14 residues. In germline, CDR1 is MNHEY, CDR2 SVGAGI. V gave up 6 bases and J gave up 5 bases, with 17 bases separating them. The CDR3 loop is CASRSTGRSHEQYF. The CDR3 bases are TGTGCCAGCAGGTCGACCGGGAGAAGCCACGAGCAGTACTTC.

CDR3 bases: TGTGCCAGCAGTTACCACCGGACAGAATCGAACTATGGCTACACCTTC. This gives the protein CASSYHRTESNYGYTF. The chain couples TRBV6-5 to TRBJ1-2; D might be TRBD1 (6 bases). Germline V gene data show CDR1 as MNHEY and CDR2 as SVGAGI. Between the trimmed V and J ends, which lost 2 bases and 2 bases, there was a span of 15 bases. The CDR3 extends over 16 amino acids.